The rows below give T cell receptor beta chains drawn from one sample of a study of blood T cell repertoires in COVID-19. TCRdb's table, derived via immunoSEQ multiplex PCR, lists solely in-frame clones and lacks some. The sample has about 14,000 clones, roughly 80% seen once; the top ten hold roughly 15%. Material for sequencing was peripheral blood. The receptors shown here come from a human donor in a cohort sampled during active COVID-19. Each CDR3 is given with its conserved first and last residue. A D gene is named only where the DNA matches it firmly. Size values are once, few and many counts, or a class for expanded clones, and some rows have none.

>.|.|TRBV29-1|TRBJ1-1
TGCAGCGTTGAGGCCAACGGGAATGAAGCTTTCTTT
CSVEANGNEAFF
>TRBD2|.|TRBV5-1|TRBJ2-6
TGCGCCAGCAGCTGGGAGCGGGGGGGCATCTCTGGGGCCAACGTCCTGACTTTC
CASSWERGGISGANVLTF
>.|.|TRBV5-1|TRBJ1-3
TGCGCCAGCAGCCCCCAGTCCTCTGGAAACACCATATATTTT
CASSPQSSGNTIYF
>.|once|TRBV11-1|TRBJ2-5
TGTGCCAGCAGCCGAGGGGGAGGGCCCTTTCAAGAGACCCAGTACTTC
CASSRGGGPFQETQYF
>TRBD1|.|TRBV11-3|TRBJ1-1
TGTGCCAGCAGCCCCCGGGACAGCACTGAAGCTTTCTTT
CASSPRDSTEAFF
>.|.|TRBV20-1|TRBJ1-4
TGCAGTGCTAGTCCCGGCAGGGGTAGTGAAAAACTGTTTTTT
CSASPGRGSEKLFF
>TRBD1|few|TRBV11-2|TRBJ2-7
TGTGCCAGCAGCCTCGGGACAGGGGCAGGCGAGCAGTACTTC
CASSLGTGAGEQYF
>.|.|TRBV6-5|TRBJ2-3
TGTGCCAGCAGCGCCCCGGGATCCAGAACAGATACGCAGTATTTT
CASSAPGSRTDTQYF
>.|.|TRBV27|TRBJ2-2
TGTGCCAGCAGTTTGAGCAGGGTGAAAACCGGGGAGCTGTTTTTT
CASSLSRVKTGELFF
>.|.|TRBV5-1|TRBJ1-1
TGCGCCAGCAGCTTGCAGGGAGGAACTGAAGCTTTCTTT
CASSLQGGTEAFF
>.|few|TRBV5-5|TRBJ1-5
TGTGCCAGCAGCTTGTCGGGGGATCAGCCCCAGCATTTT
CASSLSGDQPQHF